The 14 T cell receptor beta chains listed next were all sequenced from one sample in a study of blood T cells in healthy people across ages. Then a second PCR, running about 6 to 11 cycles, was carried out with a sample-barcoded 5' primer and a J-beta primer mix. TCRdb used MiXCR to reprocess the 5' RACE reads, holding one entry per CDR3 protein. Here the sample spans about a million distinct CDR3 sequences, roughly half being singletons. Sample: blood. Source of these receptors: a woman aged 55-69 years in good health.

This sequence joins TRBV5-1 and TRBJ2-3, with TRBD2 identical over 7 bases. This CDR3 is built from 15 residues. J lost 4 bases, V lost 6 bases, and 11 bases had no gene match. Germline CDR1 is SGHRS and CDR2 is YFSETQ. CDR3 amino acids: CASTIATGGADTQYF. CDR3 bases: TGCGCCAGCACCATTGCAACGGGAGGCGCAGATACGCAGTATTTT. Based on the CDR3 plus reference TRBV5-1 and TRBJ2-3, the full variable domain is KAGVTQTPRYLIKTRGQQVTLSCSPISGHRSVSWYQQTPGQGLQFLFEYFSETQRNKGNFPGRFSGRQFSNSRSEMNVSTLELGDSALYLCASTIATGGADTQYFGPGTRLTVL.

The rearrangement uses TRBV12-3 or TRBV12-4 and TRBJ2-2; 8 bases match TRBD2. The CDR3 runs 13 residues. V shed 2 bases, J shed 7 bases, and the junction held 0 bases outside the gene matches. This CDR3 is CASSLRGGGELFF. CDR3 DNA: TGTGCCAGCAGTTTACGGGGGGGCGGGGAGCTGTTTTTT.

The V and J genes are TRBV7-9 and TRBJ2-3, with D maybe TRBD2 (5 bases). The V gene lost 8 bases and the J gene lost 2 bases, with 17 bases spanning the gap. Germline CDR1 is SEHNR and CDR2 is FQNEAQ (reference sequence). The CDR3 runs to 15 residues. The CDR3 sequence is CASLAGRANTDTQYF. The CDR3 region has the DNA TGTGCCAGCTTGGCCGGGCGGGCAAACACAGATACGCAGTATTTT.

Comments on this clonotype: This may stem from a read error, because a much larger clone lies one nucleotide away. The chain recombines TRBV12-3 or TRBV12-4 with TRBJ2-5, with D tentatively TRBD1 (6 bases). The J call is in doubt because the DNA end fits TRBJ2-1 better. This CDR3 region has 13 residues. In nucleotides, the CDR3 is TGTGCCAGCAGCCGGGACACCCAAGAGACCCAGTTCTTC. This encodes CASSRDTQETQFF.

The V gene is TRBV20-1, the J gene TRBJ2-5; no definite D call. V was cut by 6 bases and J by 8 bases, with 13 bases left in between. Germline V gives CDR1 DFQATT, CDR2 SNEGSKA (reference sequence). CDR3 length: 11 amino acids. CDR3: CSAPSGYTQYF. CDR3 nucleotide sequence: TGCAGTGCCCCGTCCGGTTATACCCAGTACTTC.

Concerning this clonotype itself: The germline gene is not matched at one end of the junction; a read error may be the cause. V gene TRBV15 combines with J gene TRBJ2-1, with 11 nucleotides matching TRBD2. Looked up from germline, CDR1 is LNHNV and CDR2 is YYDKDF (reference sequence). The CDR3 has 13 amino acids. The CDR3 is CAASGLAGGEQFF. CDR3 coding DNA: TGTGCCGCCAGCGGGCTAGCGGGAGGTGAGCAGTTCTTC.

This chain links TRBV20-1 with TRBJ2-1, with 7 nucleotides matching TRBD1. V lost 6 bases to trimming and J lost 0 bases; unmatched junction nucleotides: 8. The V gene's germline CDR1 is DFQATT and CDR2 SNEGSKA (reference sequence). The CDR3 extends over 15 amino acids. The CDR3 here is CSAQQGRSSYNEQFF. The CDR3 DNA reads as TGCAGTGCGCAACAGGGGCGGAGCTCCTACAATGAGCAGTTCTTC.

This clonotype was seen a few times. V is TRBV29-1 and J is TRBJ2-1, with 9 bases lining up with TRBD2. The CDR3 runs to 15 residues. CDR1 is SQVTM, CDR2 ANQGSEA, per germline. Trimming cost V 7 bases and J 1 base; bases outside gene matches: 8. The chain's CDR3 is CSAGNSGRSYNEQFF. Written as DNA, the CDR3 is TGCAGCGCGGGAAATAGCGGGAGATCCTACAATGAGCAGTTCTTC.

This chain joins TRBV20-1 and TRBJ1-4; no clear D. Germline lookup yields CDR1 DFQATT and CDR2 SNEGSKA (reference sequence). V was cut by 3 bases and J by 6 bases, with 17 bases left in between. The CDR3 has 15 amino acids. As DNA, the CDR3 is TGCAGTGCTAGGGATCAGAGGTCAGGAGATGAAAAACTGTTTTTT. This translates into CSARDQRSGDEKLFF.

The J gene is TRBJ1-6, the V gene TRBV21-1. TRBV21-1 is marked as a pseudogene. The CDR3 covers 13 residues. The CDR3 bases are TGTGCCAGCAGCAAAGTGACTAATTCACCCCTCCACTTT. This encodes CASSKVTNSPLHF.

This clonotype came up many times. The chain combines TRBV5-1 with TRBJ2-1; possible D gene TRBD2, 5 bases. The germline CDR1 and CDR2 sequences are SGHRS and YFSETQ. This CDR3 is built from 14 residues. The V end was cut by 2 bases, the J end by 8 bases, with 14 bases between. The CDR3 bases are TGCGCCAGCAGCTTACCACTAGTCTCGGATGAGCAGTTCTTC. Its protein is CASSLPLVSDEQFF.

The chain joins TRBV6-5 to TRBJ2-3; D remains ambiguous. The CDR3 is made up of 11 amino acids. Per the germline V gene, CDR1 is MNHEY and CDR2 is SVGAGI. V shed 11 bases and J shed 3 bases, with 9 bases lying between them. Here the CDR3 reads CAGTATDTQYF. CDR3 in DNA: TGTGCCGGAACGGCAACAGATACGCAGTATTTT.

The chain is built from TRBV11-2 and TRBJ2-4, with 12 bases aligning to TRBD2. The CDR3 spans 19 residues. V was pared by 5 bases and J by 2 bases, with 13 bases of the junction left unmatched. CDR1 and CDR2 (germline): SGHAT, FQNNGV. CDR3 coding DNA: TGTGCCAGCAGCCCCAGGTCTAGCGGGAGGGAGACCTCCAAAAACATTCAGTACTTC. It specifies CASSPRSSGRETSKNIQYF.

The CDR3 region is CASSFRGGGYTF. In DNA form, the CDR3 reads TGTGCCAGCAGTTTCAGGGGTGGCGGCTACACCTTC. The V gene is TRBV6-5, the J gene TRBJ1-2; D possibly corresponds to TRBD1 (6 bases). Trimming removed 4 bases from V and 8 bases from J, with 11 bases in between. This CDR3 has 12 amino acids. Germline V gives CDR1 MNHEY, CDR2 SVGAGI.